The clone carrying this T cell receptor beta chain showed up many times. The antigen remains undetermined. Each CDR3 protein gets one entry after TCRdb re-called the 5' RACE reads with MiXCR. The table lists a few hundred thousand distinct CDR3 sequences, over 5% of them singletons. Germline V CDR1 and CDR2: DFQATT, SNEGSKA (reference sequence). The CDR3 is 16 amino acids. V shed 0 bases and J 2 bases; nucleotides not matched to a gene: 10. These data belong to a study of T cells after yellow fever vaccination. Findings and caveats of the study: Some clonotypes were seen in both the CD4 and the CD8 compartments. These made up a small share and likely arose from convergent recombination. Among primary-vaccination clones, most reappeared after the booster, at roughly 95% for CD4 and about 90% for CD8.

Material: PBMCs, obtained 5 days after the yellow fever booster vaccination. The V gene is TRBV20-1, the J gene TRBJ2-7; 7 bases are shared with TRBD2. The receptor's source is a young man who received the YFV17D yellow fever vaccine. CDR3 DNA: TGCAGTGCTAGAGATCTCAAGGCTAGCGGTACCTACGAGCAGTACTTC. Translating it yields CSARDLKASGTYEQYF.